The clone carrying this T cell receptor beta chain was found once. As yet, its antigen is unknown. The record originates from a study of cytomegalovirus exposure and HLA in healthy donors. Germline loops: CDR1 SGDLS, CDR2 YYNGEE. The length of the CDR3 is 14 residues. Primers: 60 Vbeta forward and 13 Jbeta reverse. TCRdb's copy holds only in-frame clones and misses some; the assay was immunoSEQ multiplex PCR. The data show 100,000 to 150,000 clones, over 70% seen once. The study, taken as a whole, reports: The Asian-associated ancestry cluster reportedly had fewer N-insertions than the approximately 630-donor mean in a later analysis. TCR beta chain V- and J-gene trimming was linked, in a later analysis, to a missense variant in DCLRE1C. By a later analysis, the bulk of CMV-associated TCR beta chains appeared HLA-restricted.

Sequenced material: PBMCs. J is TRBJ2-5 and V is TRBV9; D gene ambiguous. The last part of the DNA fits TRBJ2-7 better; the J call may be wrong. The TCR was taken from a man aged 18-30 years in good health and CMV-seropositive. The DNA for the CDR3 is TGTGCCAGCAGCGGAACGGGTCTATTCGACGAGCAGTACTTC. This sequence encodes CASSGTGLFDEQYF.